The 2 T cell receptor beta chains listed next were all sequenced from one sample in a study of control samples from healthy donors and cancer patients. Assay: immunoSEQ multiplex PCR; the TCRdb copy retains only in-frame clones and omits some. This repertoire shows some 150,000 clones, 90% to 95% found once; its top ten account for around 1.5%. Sequencing input: blood. Receptors originate from a woman in her twenties or thirties in good health.

The genes are TRBV7-2 and TRBJ2-5; no reliable D call. This CDR3 comprises 11 residues. Trimming took off 0 bases at V and 5 bases at J, with 1 base between the two ends. From germline, CDR1 is SGHTA and CDR2 FQGNSA. CDR3 DNA sequence: TGTGCCAGCAGCTTAGCCGAGACCCAGTACTTC. Protein: CASSLAETQYF.

The chain carries TRBV7-9 and TRBJ1-3; TRBD1 is a possible D gene (5 bases). This CDR3 comprises 14 residues. Germline-derived CDR1 and CDR2 are SEHNR and FQNEAQ (reference sequence). V lost 1 base and J 2 bases, leaving 6 bases between the germline ends. Here the CDR3 DNA reads TGTGCCAGCAGCTTAGGGGGGACTGGAAACACCATATATTTT. Residues: CASSLGGTGNTIYF.